These 5 T cell receptor beta chains came from one sample sequenced in a study of cytomegalovirus exposure and HLA in healthy donors. The assay was immunoSEQ multiplex PCR, and TCRdb's table has in-frame clones only and misses some. Among 200,000 or so clones listed, roughly 84% were seen once. The sequenced sample consisted of PBMCs. The source of these receptors is a woman between 18 and 29 years old in good health and CMV-seropositive.

The chain links TRBV18 to TRBJ1-1; TRBD1 is a possible D gene (5 bases). Germline-derived CDR1 and CDR2 are KGHSH and LQKENI. The CDR3 is 14 amino acids. The V gene lost 3 bases and the J gene lost 4 bases, with 12 bases spanning the gap. This CDR3 is CASSPGEGSTEAFF. The CDR3 nucleotides are TGTGCCAGCTCACCTGGGGAGGGGAGCACTGAAGCTTTCTTT.

The chain has TRBV5-1 and TRBJ2-1, with TRBD2 matching 12 bases. CDR1 is SGHRS, CDR2 YFSETQ, per germline. Trimming removed 0 bases from V and 8 bases from J; junction bases left unmatched: 3. The CDR3 is made up of 15 amino acids. This CDR3 is CASSLGLAGEDEQFF. For the CDR3, the DNA is TGCGCCAGCAGCTTGGGACTAGCGGGAGAAGATGAGCAGTTCTTC.

The CDR3 nucleotides read TGTGCCAGCAAACAGGCGCAGGGGCCCGGGGAGCTGTTTTTT. This codes for CASKQAQGPGELFF. The rearrangement joins TRBV6-5 to TRBJ2-2; tentatively, D is TRBD1 (6 bases). The germline CDR1 and CDR2 sequences are MNHEY and SVGAGI. V lost 7 bases and J lost 6, with 15 bases in between. This CDR3 has 14 residues.

This rearrangement joins TRBV30 to TRBJ1-1; no reliable D call. The germline V and J ends were trimmed by 5 bases and 7 bases, with 11 bases remaining between them. Per germline, CDR1 GTSNPN and CDR2 SVGIG (reference sequence). The CDR3 has 11 amino acids. The CDR3 spells CAWGSGGEAFF. CDR3 DNA: TGTGCCTGGGGATCGGGAGGTGAAGCTTTCTTT.

This chain uses TRBV6-5 with TRBJ2-1; D is uncertain. This CDR3 contains 13 residues. Germline V CDR1 and CDR2: MNHEY, SVGAGI. Trimming removed 0 bases at V and 9 bases at J, with 9 bases between. In DNA form, the CDR3 reads TGTGCCAGCAGTTACTCGTATAACAGTGAGCAGTTCTTC. Amino acids: CASSYSYNSEQFF.